A selection of T cell receptor beta chains follows, all from one sample in a study of tumor-infiltrating lymphocytes in primary liver carcinoma. TCRdb ran MiXCR on the multiplex PCR reads and lists one entry per CDR3 protein. The sample lists 35,000 to 40,000 distinct CDR3 sequences; more than 70% were seen once. The sequencing sample was made of tumor-adjacent normal liver tissue. These receptors were taken from a man aged 35-49 years with primary liver carcinoma and hepatitis B virus infection. Both conserved end residues are part of each CDR3. D genes are given only for firm matches. Clone size is given for some rows only: seen once, a few or many times, or a class if the clone is expanded.

abundance,j_gene,v_gene,d_gene,CDR3nt,CDR3aa
.,TRBJ2-5,TRBV6-2/TRBV6-3,.,TGTGCCAGTAGTTACTCGATTGGGAAAAATGAGACCCAGTACTTC,CASSYSIGKNETQYF
.,TRBJ1-1,TRBV5-1,.,TGCGACAGCAGGCCCACGGCCAGGGTGGACACTGAAGCTTTCTTT,CDSRPTARVDTEAFF
.,TRBJ2-1,TRBV7-9,.,TGTGCCATCAGCCCTCTTTTAGGAGTGGGAGGATACAATGAGCAGATCTTC,CAISPLLGVGGYNEQIF
.,TRBJ2-3,TRBV5-6,TRBD2,TGTGCCAGCAGCCAGAATGGACTAGCCGGGATCATAGGTACGCAGTATTTT,CASSQNGLAGIIGTQYF
.,TRBJ2-5,TRBV11-2,TRBD2,TGTGCCAGCAACCCTAGCTCAATCCAGGGTATTGGGCGGGAGACTCAGTACTTC,CASNPSSIQGIGRETQYF
.,TRBJ2-6,TRBV5-4,TRBD1,TGTGCCAGCAGCGGGGACAGGGTGACCTCTGGGGCCAACGTCCTGGCTTTC,CASSGDRVTSGANVLAF
once,TRBJ2-3,TRBV10-3,TRBD2,TGTGTCATCTGTGCATCCTCAATGACTAGCGGGGGCACAGATACGCACTATTTT,CVICASSMTSGGTDTHYF
.,TRBJ2-7,TRBV29-1,.,TGCGCCATGACATCTGGGACCGGCACTCCCTACGAGCAGTACTTC,CAMTSGTGTPYEQYF
.,TRBJ2-4,TRBV11-2,TRBD1,TGTACCAGCAGCTCCGGGACAGGGGATATCATTCAGTGCTTC,CTSSSGTGDIIQCF
many,TRBJ2-3,TRBV5-1,.,TGCGCCAGCAGCTCCGCCGGGAGCTGGACAGATACGCAGTATTTT,CASSSAGSWTDTQYF
.,TRBJ2-1,TRBV6-1,TRBD2,TGTGCCAGCAGAGGGGGACTAGCGGGGCTTTATGAGCGGTCATTC,CASRGGLAGLYERSF
.,TRBJ2-3,TRBV6-2/TRBV6-3,.,TGTGCCGGCAGTTACTCGAAAGGCGGGGCAGATACGCGGTATTTT,CAGSYSKGGADTRYF
.,TRBJ2-1,TRBV5-6,TRBD2,TGTGCCAATTCTAAGGGACTAGCGGGGTTCAATGAGCAGTTCTTC,CANSKGLAGFNEQFF
.,TRBJ2-7,TRBV10-3,TRBD1,TGTGCCATCACCGAGACAGGGTTGCACGAGCAGTACTTC,CAITETGLHEQYF
.,TRBJ2-5,TRBV11-2,.,TGTGCCAGCAGCTTAGAGTCCGGGATGTTGATGGAGGCCCAGAACTTC,CASSLESGMLMEAQNF
.,TRBJ2-1,TRBV12-3/TRBV12-4,.,TGTGGCAGCAGCCAGGGGGGGGGGGATGAGCAGTTCTTC,CGSSQGGGDEQFF
.,TRBJ1-5,TRBV4-1,.,TGTGCCAGCAGTCCCATAGAGGGGAGCTATCAGCCCCATCATTTT,CASSPIEGSYQPHHF
.,TRBJ1-4,TRBV9,.,TGTGCCAGCAGCTCACAAGGCGCTAATGAAAAACTGTTTTTT,CASSSQGANEKLFF
many,TRBJ1-1,TRBV11-2,TRBD1,TGTGCCAGCAGCATTGGACAGGGGGGAACTGAAGCTTTCTTT,CASSIGQGGTEAFF
few,TRBJ2-7,TRBV4-3,.,TGCGCCAGCAGCCATGATGCCCTCGGGGGCGGGCAGTACTTC,CASSHDALGGGQYF
once,TRBJ2-3,TRBV11-2,.,TGTGCCAGCAGCAGAAGAAGTACAGGGAACACAAGTACGCAGTGTTTT,CASSRRSTGNTSTQCF
once,TRBJ2-6,TRBV11-2,.,TGTGCCAGCAGTTTATCATCAGGGATTGGGACCAACGTCCTGACTTTC,CASSLSSGIGTNVLTF
once,TRBJ2-7,TRBV6-2/TRBV6-3,TRBD2,TGTGCCAGCAGTATTCCGACTAGCGGAGGGTACGAGCAGTACTTC,CASSIPTSGGYEQYF
few,TRBJ2-3,TRBV7-2,.,TGTGCCAGCAGCTCTCCTCGACAAGAGCCAGATACGCAGTATTTT,CASSSPRQEPDTQYF
.,TRBJ2-1,TRBV5-1,TRBD2,TGCGCCAGCAGCTTGAGAGGCGGGAGTAGATACAACGAGCAGTTCTTC,CASSLRGGSRYNEQFF
.,TRBJ1-2,TRBV29-1,.,TGCAGCATCCTTTTCCAGGATCTTAACTATGACTACACCTTC,CSILFQDLNYDYTF
many,TRBJ2-1,TRBV28,TRBD1,TGTGCCAGCAGTTATGTTCCAGGGGGCAGAGATGAGCAGTTCTTC,CASSYVPGGRDEQFF
.,TRBJ2-1,TRBV12-3/TRBV12-4,.,TGTGCCAGCAGTTTATTACTCCTGGACAGTGGGCAGTTCTTC,CASSLLLLDSGQFF
.,TRBJ2-5,TRBV29-1,.,TGCAGCCTTGCTGAGGGGGGAGAGACCCGGTACTTC,CSLAEGGETRYF
.,TRBJ2-3,TRBV29-1,.,TGCAGCATCGCTGGAGTGGACGGACGGAGTACAGATACGCAGTATTTT,CSIAGVDGRSTDTQYF
few,TRBJ2-1,TRBV6-1,.,TGTGCCCGCCGGTCCGGGAAGACCGTCAATGAGCAGTTCTTC,CARRSGKTVNEQFF
.,TRBJ1-2,TRBV29-1,.,TGCAGCGTTGGTTACGGGGATTATGGCTACACCTTC,CSVGYGDYGYTF
.,TRBJ2-7,TRBV5-6,TRBD2,TGTGCCAGGAGCTTGGATAGGACTAGTGGCTCCTACGAGCAGTACTTC,CARSLDRTSGSYEQYF
.,TRBJ2-1,TRBV29-1,.,TGCGGTGTTGAAGGGCACGAGGGTAGTTTCAATGAGCAGTTCTTC,CGVEGHEGSFNEQFF
.,TRBJ2-5,TRBV6-1,.,TGTGCCAGCAGTGAAGCCCGGGAAGAGACCCAGTACTTC,CASSEAREETQYF
once,TRBJ2-7,TRBV6-5,.,TGTGCCAGCAGTTACAAGGGCCCCGCCACTCCGATACCCTACGGGCAGTACTTC,CASSYKGPATPIPYGQYF
.,TRBJ1-2,TRBV29-1,.,TGCAGCATTGACTCATGGGTAGGCGGCTACACCTTC,CSIDSWVGGYTF
.,TRBJ1-1,TRBV5-1,.,TGCGACAGCAGGCAGGCGAACACTGAAGCTTTCTTT,CDSRQANTEAFF
many,TRBJ2-3,TRBV7-3,TRBD2,TGTGCCAGCAGCTCCGGGACTAGCGGGAGCACAGATACGCAGTATTTT,CASSSGTSGSTDTQYF